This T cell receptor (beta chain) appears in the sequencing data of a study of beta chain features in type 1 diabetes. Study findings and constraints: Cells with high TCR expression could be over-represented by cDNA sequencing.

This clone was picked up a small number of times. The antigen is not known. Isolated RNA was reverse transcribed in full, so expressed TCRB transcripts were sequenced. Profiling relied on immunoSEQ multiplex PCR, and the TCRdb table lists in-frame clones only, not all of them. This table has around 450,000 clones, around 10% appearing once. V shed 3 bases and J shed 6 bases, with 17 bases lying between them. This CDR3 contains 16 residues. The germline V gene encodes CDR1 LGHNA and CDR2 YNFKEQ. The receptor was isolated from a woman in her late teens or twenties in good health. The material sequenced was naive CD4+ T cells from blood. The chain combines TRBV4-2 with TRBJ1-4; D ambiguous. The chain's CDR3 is CASSQGELDDYEKLFF. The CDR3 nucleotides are TGTGCCAGCAGCCAGGGAGAGTTGGACGATTATGAAAAACTGTTTTTT.